This entry concerns a single T cell receptor beta chain. Its antigen remains unidentified. Of the isolated RNA, all was reverse transcribed, and so the sequenced material was expressed TCRB transcripts. TCRdb's copy holds only in-frame clones and misses some; the assay was immunoSEQ multiplex PCR. Counted here are 160,000 or so clones, approximately 9.1% occurring once; the ten biggest clones make up 2.3%. The sample belongs to a study of beta chain features in type 1 diabetes. Study in general: Similarity in age, gender and cell yields was seen between patients and healthy donors.

Germline V lookup: CDR1 LGHNA, CDR2 YSLEER. Unmatched junction bases numbered 14, after V lost 3 bases and J lost 9 bases. The CDR3 has 17 residues. Study findings and constraints: TCRB CDR3s were moderately but significantly shorter in Type 1 diabetes patients in all four CD4+ subsets. Across patients, naive, central memory and Treg TCRB repertoires exhibited apparently greater similarity than was observed across healthy donors.

Each of the CD4+ naive, central memory, regulatory and stem cell-like memory populations was sorted via CD45RO/CCR7/CD25/CD127/CD95/CD27. Material for sequencing was central memory CD4+ T cells from blood. The sequence was collected from a woman in her late teens or twenties in good health. The rearrangement joins TRBV4-3 to TRBJ1-5, with TRBD1 identical over 10 bases. CDR3 loop: CASSQPAGGTGVRPQHF. CDR3 bases: TGCGCCAGCAGCCAGCCAGCCGGAGGGACAGGGGTAAGGCCCCAGCATTTT.